Listed here is a single TCR beta chain. Antigen specificity is unknown. The PCR employed 60 Vbeta primers together with 13 Jbeta primers. Repertoires were generated with immunoSEQ multiplex PCR, while TCRdb's copy carries only in-frame clones and drops some. Found here are 200,000 to 250,000 clones, roughly 80% of them singletons; the top ten hold about 3.8%. The record originates from a study of cytomegalovirus exposure and HLA in healthy donors. Notes on the study in general: It was confirmed in vitro that three of the CMV-associated chains were specific for CMV antigens.

With 2 bases removed from V and 3 bases from J, the gap between germline ends came to 10 bases. Per germline, CDR1 SGHNT and CDR2 YENEEA. The CDR3 length is 14 residues. V and J are TRBV11-3 and TRBJ2-5, with a tentative D call TRBD1 (5 bases). This clonotype originated in a male donor in good health and CMV-seronegative. The specimen sequenced was PBMCs. CDR3 nucleotides: TGTGCCAGCAGCTTAAGGGGCGGAGAAGAGACCCAGTACTTC. Translation: CASSLRGGEETQYF. The full variable domain, with the rest looked up from reference TRBV11-3 and TRBJ2-5, is EAGVVQSPRYKIIEKKQPVAFWCNPISGHNTLYWYLQNLGQGPELLIRYENEEAVDDSQLPKDRFSAERLKGVDSTLKIQPAELGDSAVYLCASSLRGGEETQYFGPGTRLLVL.